These T cell receptor beta chains were read from a single sample in a study of OX40 agonist ivuxolimab in advanced cancers. Measured with immunoSEQ multiplex PCR; TCRdb has only the in-frame clones, and not every one. The sample records approximately 82,000 clones, more than 90% being singletons. Here the sequenced sample was CD4+ or CD8+ T cells sorted from blood, taken in a trial of the OX40 agonist ivuxolimab. These receptors were collected from an adult with an advanced solid tumor such as melanoma, head and neck, liver or kidney cancer. CDR3s include the opening cysteine and the closing phenylalanine or tryptophan. The D gene is left open where the match is weak. Clone size is stated in some rows and not others, as once, few, many or a class when expanded.

clone_size	v_call	j_call	d_call	cdr3_nt	cdr3_aa
-	TRBV2	TRBJ2-5	TRBD1	TGTGCCAGCGGCCGGACAGGGGGCCAAGAGACCCAGTACTTC	CASGRTGGQETQYF
-	TRBV7-6	TRBJ2-1	TRBD2	TGTGCCAGCAGCTTTAGCGGGGGGCCTTTCAATGAGCAGTTCTTC	CASSFSGGPFNEQFF
-	TRBV30	TRBJ1-5	-	TGTGCCTGGAGTACAGGGAAGGCCCAGCCCCAGCATTTT	CAWSTGKAQPQHF
-	TRBV7-2	TRBJ2-4	-	TGTGCCAGCAGCTTAGATGTGTTGGCCAAAAACATTCAGTACTTC	CASSLDVLAKNIQYF
-	TRBV7-9	TRBJ2-3	-	TGTGCCAGCAACGGACTAATTACAGATACGCAGTATTTT	CASNGLITDTQYF
once	TRBV9	TRBJ1-6	TRBD1	TGTGCCAGCAGGGGACAGGGGCGCAATTCACCCCTCCACTTT	CASRGQGRNSPLHF
-	TRBV15	TRBJ2-2	-	TGTGCCACCAGCAGAGATAATGGGAACACCGGGGAGCTGTTTTTT	CATSRDNGNTGELFF
-	TRBV9	TRBJ2-1	TRBD2	TGTGCCAGCAGCGCGACTAGCGGGAGCTATAATGAGCAGTTCTTC	CASSATSGSYNEQFF
-	TRBV5-4	TRBJ1-3	TRBD1	TGTGCCAGCAGCTTGGACAGGGGGGAAGTTGGAAACACCATATATTTT	CASSLDRGEVGNTIYF
-	TRBV4-1	TRBJ1-2	-	TGCGCCAGCAGCCAACCCACAGGGCCTAACTATGGCTACACCTTC	CASSQPTGPNYGYTF
once	TRBV19	TRBJ1-2	-	TGTGCCAGTAGTATAGGTAGGGGGACCGCGGCTAAGGGACATGGCTACACCTTC	CASSIGRGTAAKGHGYTF
-	TRBV7-9	TRBJ1-1	-	TGTGCCAGCAGCTTAAAGGGGGGGAACACTGAAGCTTTCTTT	CASSLKGGNTEAFF
-	TRBV5-1	TRBJ2-6	-	TGCGCCAGCAGCTTGGGGTCAGGTCCTTCTGGGGCCAACGTCCTGACTTTC	CASSLGSGPSGANVLTF
-	TRBV6-5	TRBJ1-3	TRBD1	TGTGCCAGCAGTCACGACAGGGTTGGAAACACCATATATTTT	CASSHDRVGNTIYF
-	TRBV10-3	TRBJ1-1	-	TGTGCCATCAGTGAGTCGAATACGGGGGTGGCTTTCTTT	CAISESNTGVAFF
few	TRBV2	TRBJ2-7	TRBD2	TGTGCCAGCTGGGGGGGTAAGGCCTACGAGCAGTACTTC	CASWGGKAYEQYF
-	TRBV10-3	TRBJ2-7	-	TGTGCCATCAGTGGACAGGCCTACGAGCAGTACTTC	CAISGQAYEQYF
-	TRBV6-1	TRBJ1-1	TRBD1	TGTGCCAGCAGTGTTGCCAGGGGGGGGATAGGCACTGAAGCTTTCTTT	CASSVARGGIGTEAFF
-	TRBV6-5	TRBJ1-1	-	TGTGCCAGCACACGGGTGGGGGCGTTGGGGGCTGAAGCTTTCTTT	CASTRVGALGAEAFF
-	TRBV12-5	TRBJ1-4	-	TGTGCTAGTGGTTTGGTGTTCAACAGCCCAGTTGCAACTAATGAAAAACTGTTTTTT	CASGLVFNSPVATNEKLFF
-	TRBV5-1	TRBJ2-2	-	TGCGCCAGCAACGCGGGGACAGCGAACACCGGGGAGCTGTTTTTT	CASNAGTANTGELFF
few	TRBV30	TRBJ1-2	-	TGTGCCTGGAGTGTATGGGGAGATGGCTACACCTTC	CAWSVWGDGYTF
-	TRBV5-6	TRBJ2-1	-	TGTGCCAGCAGGCCAAGGACAGGGAGGGGCAATGAGCAGTTCTTC	CASRPRTGRGNEQFF
-	TRBV5-5	TRBJ2-6	-	TGTGCCAGCAGCTTGACGTTCTTTGGGGCCAACGTCCTGACTTTC	CASSLTFFGANVLTF
-	TRBV5-1	TRBJ2-3	-	TGCGCCAGCAGCTTGGCTTCCAGGGGGGAGACAGATACGCAGTATTTT	CASSLASRGETDTQYF
-	TRBV30	TRBJ1-2	-	TGTGCCTGGAGTGTCGCTTTTAACTATGGCTACACCTTC	CAWSVAFNYGYTF
-	TRBV19	TRBJ2-5	TRBD2	TGTGCCAGCTCAGGTAGCGGGGAAGAGACCCAGTACTTC	CASSGSGEETQYF
-	TRBV9	TRBJ2-1	TRBD2	TGTGCCAGCAGCCCAGACCTCCTAGCGGGAGGAGGCAATGAGCAGTTCTTC	CASSPDLLAGGGNEQFF
-	TRBV5-6	TRBJ1-2	-	TGTGCCAGCAGCCCAACATCGGACAGCCTCGCCCCGATTAACTATGGCTACACCTTC	CASSPTSDSLAPINYGYTF
-	TRBV2	TRBJ1-5	-	TGTGCCAGCAGTGAAGATCTCAGGGGCACTCAGCCCCAGCATTTT	CASSEDLRGTQPQHF
-	TRBV6-1	TRBJ2-7	TRBD2	TGTGCCAGCAGTGAAGTTCCAGCGGGGGGCTTGGAGCAGTACTTC	CASSEVPAGGLEQYF
-	TRBV5-6	TRBJ2-3	TRBD1	TGTGCCAGCAGCGGGACAGGGCCCAATACGCAGTATTTT	CASSGTGPNTQYF
-	TRBV30	TRBJ1-2	TRBD1	TGTGCCTGGAGTGACAGGGGGCCATCAGGCTACACCTTC	CAWSDRGPSGYTF
-	TRBV9	TRBJ1-1	-	TGTGCCAGCAGCCAGGCTGTTGGCACTGAAGCTTTCTTT	CASSQAVGTEAFF
-	TRBV2	TRBJ1-4	-	TGTGCCAGCAGTGTCCAGGATGAAAAACTGTTTTTT	CASSVQDEKLFF
-	TRBV7-9	TRBJ2-6	-	TGTGCCAGCAGCGGCAGGGATTCCTTTAGCGTCCTGACTTTC	CASSGRDSFSVLTF
-	TRBV19	TRBJ1-5	-	TGTGCCAGTCGAAGGCCAAATAGCAATCAGCCCCAGCATTTT	CASRRPNSNQPQHF
-	TRBV18	TRBJ1-3	TRBD1	TGTGCCAGCTCACCACTTGAGACAGGGACGGGAAACACCATATATTTT	CASSPLETGTGNTIYF